The rows below give T cell receptor beta chains drawn from one sample of a study of T cell responses to AZD1222 COVID-19 vaccine. The assay was immunoSEQ multiplex PCR, and TCRdb's table has in-frame clones only and misses some. The sample holds over 65,000 clones, around 89% seen once. Here the sequenced sample was peripheral blood, taken on day 0 of AZD1222 vaccination. These receptors all stem from an adult in good health. The CDR3 runs from the conserved cysteine through the conserved F or W. Each record gives: clone size, V gene, D gene, J gene, CDR3 DNA, CDR3 protein. A D gene is named only where the DNA matches it firmly. A clone size is listed for some rows: how often the clone was seen (once, few, many), or a class if it is expanded.

abundance: few; v_gene: TRBV7-6; d_gene: NA; j_gene: TRBJ2-5; CDR3nt: TGTGCCAGCAGCTTAAACAGTGGCCAGAAACAAGAGACCCAGTACTTC; CDR3aa: CASSLNSGQKQETQYF
abundance: NA; v_gene: TRBV18; d_gene: NA; j_gene: TRBJ2-5; CDR3nt: TGTGCCAGCTCACGGAAACAAAACGAGAGGCAAGAGACCCAGTACTTC; CDR3aa: CASSRKQNERQETQYF
abundance: NA; v_gene: TRBV5-1; d_gene: TRBD2; j_gene: TRBJ2-5; CDR3nt: TGCGCCAGCAGCTTTGATGGCGGGGGGGAAGAGACCCAGTACTTC; CDR3aa: CASSFDGGGEETQYF
abundance: NA; v_gene: TRBV7-2; d_gene: NA; j_gene: TRBJ1-2; CDR3nt: TGTGCCAGCAGCTTATCTATTCAGGGACTATATGGCTACACCTTC; CDR3aa: CASSLSIQGLYGYTF
abundance: NA; v_gene: TRBV5-1; d_gene: NA; j_gene: TRBJ1-1; CDR3nt: TGCGCCAGCAGCTTGGGACAGCCGAACACTGAAGCTTTCTTT; CDR3aa: CASSLGQPNTEAFF
abundance: NA; v_gene: TRBV3-1/TRBV3-2; d_gene: NA; j_gene: TRBJ2-3; CDR3nt: TGTGCCAGCAGCCACCAACAGACCCGCACAGATACGCAGTATTTT; CDR3aa: CASSHQQTRTDTQYF
abundance: NA; v_gene: TRBV28; d_gene: NA; j_gene: TRBJ1-5; CDR3nt: TGTGCCAGCAGTTTGGACAGACACAATCAGCCCCAGCATTTT; CDR3aa: CASSLDRHNQPQHF
abundance: NA; v_gene: TRBV10-3; d_gene: NA; j_gene: TRBJ1-2; CDR3nt: TGTGCCGTCCGAGGGGACTATGGCTACACCTTC; CDR3aa: CAVRGDYGYTF
abundance: NA; v_gene: TRBV7-9; d_gene: TRBD1; j_gene: TRBJ1-2; CDR3nt: TGTGCCACCCACGGGGACAGCTATGGCTACACCTTC; CDR3aa: CATHGDSYGYTF
abundance: NA; v_gene: TRBV9; d_gene: NA; j_gene: TRBJ2-1; CDR3nt: TGTGCCAGCAGCTCAAACTCCGGGGGTTACAATGAGCAGTTCTTC; CDR3aa: CASSSNSGGYNEQFF
abundance: NA; v_gene: TRBV7-9; d_gene: TRBD1; j_gene: TRBJ1-2; CDR3nt: TGTGCCAGCAGCTTAGAAGGGACAGGGGGCTTTCGTTATGGCTACACCTTC; CDR3aa: CASSLEGTGGFRYGYTF
abundance: NA; v_gene: TRBV4-2; d_gene: TRBD1; j_gene: TRBJ1-1; CDR3nt: TGTGCCAGCAGCCAAGAGGGCCAGGGGGTCACTGAAGCTTTCTTT; CDR3aa: CASSQEGQGVTEAFF
abundance: NA; v_gene: TRBV6-1; d_gene: NA; j_gene: TRBJ1-2; CDR3nt: TGTGCCAGCAGTGAGAGGCCCCGCGGCAACTATGGCTACACCTTC; CDR3aa: CASSERPRGNYGYTF
abundance: NA; v_gene: TRBV7-3; d_gene: TRBD1; j_gene: TRBJ2-2; CDR3nt: TGTGCCAGCAGCTTTTCAGGGGGTCGTGACGGGGAGCTGTTTTTT; CDR3aa: CASSFSGGRDGELFF
abundance: NA; v_gene: TRBV19; d_gene: NA; j_gene: TRBJ2-1; CDR3nt: TGTGCCAGTAGTATACCGTACAATGAGCAGTTCTTC; CDR3aa: CASSIPYNEQFF
abundance: NA; v_gene: TRBV19; d_gene: NA; j_gene: TRBJ1-3; CDR3nt: TGTGCCAGTAGTATGGCAGGGCCCGGCCGTAACTCTGGAAACACCATATATTTT; CDR3aa: CASSMAGPGRNSGNTIYF
abundance: NA; v_gene: TRBV19; d_gene: NA; j_gene: TRBJ1-1; CDR3nt: TGTGCCAGTAGTGAGTTTAGGGTGAACACTGAAGCTTTCTTT; CDR3aa: CASSEFRVNTEAFF
abundance: NA; v_gene: TRBV4-2; d_gene: TRBD2; j_gene: TRBJ2-1; CDR3nt: TGTGCCAGCAGCCAGATAGCGGGGGGGTACAATGAGCAGTTCTTC; CDR3aa: CASSQIAGGYNEQFF
abundance: NA; v_gene: TRBV6-5; d_gene: TRBD2; j_gene: TRBJ2-7; CDR3nt: TGTGCCAGCTCAACTAGCGGGGGTTTCGACGAGCAGTACTTC; CDR3aa: CASSTSGGFDEQYF
abundance: NA; v_gene: TRBV27; d_gene: NA; j_gene: TRBJ1-1; CDR3nt: TGTGCCAGCAGTGGTGGACTTTACGAGTCTGAAGCTTTCTTT; CDR3aa: CASSGGLYESEAFF
abundance: NA; v_gene: TRBV4-3; d_gene: NA; j_gene: TRBJ1-1; CDR3nt: TGCGCCAGCAGCCAATTTTCGGTTTACACTGAAGCTTTCTTT; CDR3aa: CASSQFSVYTEAFF
abundance: few; v_gene: TRBV7-8; d_gene: NA; j_gene: TRBJ2-1; CDR3nt: TGTGCCAGCAGCTTAGAGGTAGCGGCGGCCCTATTCTTC; CDR3aa: CASSLEVAAALFF
abundance: NA; v_gene: TRBV7-9; d_gene: TRBD1; j_gene: TRBJ2-7; CDR3nt: TGTGCCAGCAGGAGTTCGGGACAGGGGCCCGAGCAGTACTTC; CDR3aa: CASRSSGQGPEQYF
abundance: NA; v_gene: TRBV6-6; d_gene: NA; j_gene: TRBJ1-2; CDR3nt: TGTGCCAGCAGTTACGAACAGGGTAATGGCTACACCTTC; CDR3aa: CASSYEQGNGYTF
abundance: NA; v_gene: TRBV5-1; d_gene: NA; j_gene: TRBJ2-1; CDR3nt: TGCGCCAGCAGCTTGGCGGGGCCCTCCTACAATGAGCAGTTCTTC; CDR3aa: CASSLAGPSYNEQFF
abundance: once; v_gene: TRBV10-3; d_gene: TRBD1; j_gene: TRBJ1-1; CDR3nt: TGTGCCATCTCGACTGGGACAGCAAGTCCTGAAGCTTTCTTT; CDR3aa: CAISTGTASPEAFF
abundance: NA; v_gene: TRBV15; d_gene: TRBD1; j_gene: TRBJ1-4; CDR3nt: TGTGCCACCAGTGGAGGACAGGGTGCAACTAATGAAAAACTGTTTTTT; CDR3aa: CATSGGQGATNEKLFF
abundance: NA; v_gene: TRBV24-1; d_gene: NA; j_gene: TRBJ2-2; CDR3nt: TGTGCCACCAGTGATTTCGGAATAAACACCGGGGAGCTGTTTTTT; CDR3aa: CATSDFGINTGELFF
abundance: NA; v_gene: TRBV3-1/TRBV3-2; d_gene: NA; j_gene: TRBJ2-2; CDR3nt: TGTGCCAGCAGCCATCCCGGGGGTGAGCTGTTTTTT; CDR3aa: CASSHPGGELFF
abundance: NA; v_gene: TRBV4-3; d_gene: NA; j_gene: TRBJ2-3; CDR3nt: TGCGCCAGCAGCCAGTTTCAGAATTGGATTACTAGCACAGATACGCAGTATTTT; CDR3aa: CASSQFQNWITSTDTQYF
abundance: NA; v_gene: TRBV28; d_gene: NA; j_gene: TRBJ1-2; CDR3nt: TGTGCCATCGGTTCGGTGGGCAGGGGAGAAGGCTACACCTTC; CDR3aa: CAIGSVGRGEGYTF
abundance: NA; v_gene: TRBV5-1; d_gene: TRBD1; j_gene: TRBJ1-6; CDR3nt: TGCGCCAGCAGCTGGGACCGGGACAGAAATAATTCACCCCTCCACTTT; CDR3aa: CASSWDRDRNNSPLHF
abundance: NA; v_gene: TRBV7-9; d_gene: NA; j_gene: TRBJ2-1; CDR3nt: TGTGCCAGCAGCTTAGTCTACGGGGCCAATGAGCAGTTCTTC; CDR3aa: CASSLVYGANEQFF
abundance: NA; v_gene: TRBV7-9; d_gene: NA; j_gene: TRBJ1-6; CDR3nt: TGTGCCAGCAGCCTGGACTCACAAGGCTCACCCCTCCACTTT; CDR3aa: CASSLDSQGSPLHF
abundance: once; v_gene: TRBV30; d_gene: NA; j_gene: TRBJ1-1; CDR3nt: TGTGCCTGGAGTGGGGCAGGACGGTCAGCTTTCTTT; CDR3aa: CAWSGAGRSAFF
abundance: NA; v_gene: TRBV9; d_gene: TRBD1; j_gene: TRBJ1-3; CDR3nt: TGTGCCAGCAGCGTGGGACAGGAAAACACCATATATTTT; CDR3aa: CASSVGQENTIYF
abundance: NA; v_gene: TRBV28; d_gene: NA; j_gene: TRBJ2-1; CDR3nt: TGTGCCAGCAGTCACCGCTGGGGGTCCTACAATGAGCAGTTCTTC; CDR3aa: CASSHRWGSYNEQFF
abundance: NA; v_gene: TRBV3-1/TRBV3-2; d_gene: NA; j_gene: TRBJ2-1; CDR3nt: TGTGCCAGCAGCCATGGATCCATCAGGGACCGTGAGCAGTTCTTC; CDR3aa: CASSHGSIRDREQFF
abundance: NA; v_gene: TRBV2; d_gene: NA; j_gene: TRBJ1-1; CDR3nt: TGTGCCAGAAAAATGAGGAGCACTGAAGCTTTCTTT; CDR3aa: CARKMRSTEAFF
abundance: NA; v_gene: TRBV28; d_gene: NA; j_gene: TRBJ1-6; CDR3nt: TGTGCCAGCAGTTCCGGGGGCCTTCGGGGGGCGTATACTAATTCACCCCTCCACTTT; CDR3aa: CASSSGGLRGAYTNSPLHF
abundance: NA; v_gene: TRBV11-2; d_gene: NA; j_gene: TRBJ1-2; CDR3nt: TGTGCCAGCAGCTTAAGGAGGGGATACGGCTACACCTTC; CDR3aa: CASSLRRGYGYTF
abundance: NA; v_gene: TRBV24-1; d_gene: TRBD2; j_gene: TRBJ2-1; CDR3nt: TGTGCCACCAGTGATTTACGCGGGAGCTCCTACAATGAGCAGTTCTTC; CDR3aa: CATSDLRGSSYNEQFF
abundance: NA; v_gene: TRBV30; d_gene: TRBD1; j_gene: TRBJ2-3; CDR3nt: TGTGCCTGGAGTGTACCGGGCAGGGGGTTGAATACGCAGTATTTT; CDR3aa: CAWSVPGRGLNTQYF
abundance: once; v_gene: TRBV4-3; d_gene: NA; j_gene: TRBJ1-6; CDR3nt: TGCGCCAGCAGCCAAGAGGAGAAGTCACCCCTCCACTTT; CDR3aa: CASSQEEKSPLHF